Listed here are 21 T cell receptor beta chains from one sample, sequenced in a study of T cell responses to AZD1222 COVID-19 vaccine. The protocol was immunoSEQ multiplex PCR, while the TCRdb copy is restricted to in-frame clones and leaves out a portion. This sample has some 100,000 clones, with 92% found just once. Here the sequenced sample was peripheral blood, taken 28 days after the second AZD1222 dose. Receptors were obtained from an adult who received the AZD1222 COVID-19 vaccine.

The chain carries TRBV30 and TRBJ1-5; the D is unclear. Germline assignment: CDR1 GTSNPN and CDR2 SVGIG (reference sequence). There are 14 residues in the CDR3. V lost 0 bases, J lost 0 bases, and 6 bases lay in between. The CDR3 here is CAWSVGGSNQPQHF. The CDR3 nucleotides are TGTGCCTGGAGTGTGGGCGGTAGCAATCAGCCCCAGCATTTT.

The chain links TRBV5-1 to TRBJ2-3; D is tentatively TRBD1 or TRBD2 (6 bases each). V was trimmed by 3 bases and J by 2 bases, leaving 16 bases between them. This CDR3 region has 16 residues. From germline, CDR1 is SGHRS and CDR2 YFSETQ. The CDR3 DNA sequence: TGCGCCAGCAGCTGGGGATGGGGGGCAAACACAGATACGCAGTATTTT. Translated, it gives CASSWGWGANTDTQYF.

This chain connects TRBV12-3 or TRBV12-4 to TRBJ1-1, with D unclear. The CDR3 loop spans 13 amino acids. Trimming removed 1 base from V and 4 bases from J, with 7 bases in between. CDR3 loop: CASSLEYGTEAFF. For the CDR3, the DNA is TGTGCCAGCAGTTTAGAATATGGCACTGAAGCTTTCTTT.

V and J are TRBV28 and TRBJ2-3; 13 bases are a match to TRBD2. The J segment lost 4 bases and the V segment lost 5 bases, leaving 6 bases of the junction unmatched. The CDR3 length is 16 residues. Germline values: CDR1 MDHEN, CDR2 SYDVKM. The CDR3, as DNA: TGTGCCAGCAGTACCTGGACTAGCGGGGGTTCAGATACGCAGTATTTT. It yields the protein CASSTWTSGGSDTQYF.

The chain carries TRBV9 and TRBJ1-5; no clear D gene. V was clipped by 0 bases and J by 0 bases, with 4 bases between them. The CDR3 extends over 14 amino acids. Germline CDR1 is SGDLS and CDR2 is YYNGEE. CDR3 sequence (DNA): TGTGCCAGCAGCGTAGACAGTAGCAATCAGCCCCAGCATTTT. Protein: CASSVDSSNQPQHF.

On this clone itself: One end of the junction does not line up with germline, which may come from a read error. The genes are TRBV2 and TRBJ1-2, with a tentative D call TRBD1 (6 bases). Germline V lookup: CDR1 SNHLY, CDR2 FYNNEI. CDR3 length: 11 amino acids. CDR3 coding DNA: TGTGCCGGCAGACAGGTTTATGGCTACACCTTC. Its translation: CAGRQVYGYTF.

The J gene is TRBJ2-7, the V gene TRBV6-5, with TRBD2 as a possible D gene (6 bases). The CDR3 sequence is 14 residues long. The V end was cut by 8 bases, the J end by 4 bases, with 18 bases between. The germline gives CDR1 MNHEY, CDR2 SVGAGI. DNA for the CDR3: TGTGCCAGCCTGGAGACCGCAGGGAGGTACGAGCAGTACTTC. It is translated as CASLETAGRYEQYF.

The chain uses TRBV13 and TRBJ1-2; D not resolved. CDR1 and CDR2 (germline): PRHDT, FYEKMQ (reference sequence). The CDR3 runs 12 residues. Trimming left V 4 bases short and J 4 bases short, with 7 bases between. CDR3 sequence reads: CASSSRIYGYTF. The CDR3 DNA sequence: TGTGCCAGCAGCTCAAGGATCTATGGCTACACCTTC. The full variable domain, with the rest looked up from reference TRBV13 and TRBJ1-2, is AAGVIQSPRHLIKEKRETATLKCYPIPRHDTVYWYQQGPGQDPQFLISFYEKMQSDKGSIPDRFSAQQFSDYHSELNMSSLELGDSALYFCASSSRIYGYTFGSGTRLTVV.

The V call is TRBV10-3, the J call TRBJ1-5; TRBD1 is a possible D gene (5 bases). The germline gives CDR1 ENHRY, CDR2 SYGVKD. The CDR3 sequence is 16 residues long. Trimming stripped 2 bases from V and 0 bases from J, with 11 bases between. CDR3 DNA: TGTGCCATCAGTGAGGGGGGACGGTATAGCAATCAGCCCCAGCATTTT. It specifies CAISEGGRYSNQPQHF.

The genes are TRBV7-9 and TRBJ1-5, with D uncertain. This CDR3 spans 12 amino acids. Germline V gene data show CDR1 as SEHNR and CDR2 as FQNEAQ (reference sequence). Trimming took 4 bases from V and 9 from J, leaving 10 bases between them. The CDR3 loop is CASSSDGMPQHF. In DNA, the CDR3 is TGTGCCAGCAGCTCGGACGGAATGCCCCAGCATTTT.

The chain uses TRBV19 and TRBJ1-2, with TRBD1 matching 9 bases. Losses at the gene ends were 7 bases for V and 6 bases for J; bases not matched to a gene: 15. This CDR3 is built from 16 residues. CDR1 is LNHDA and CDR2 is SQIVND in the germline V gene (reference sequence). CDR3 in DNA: TGTGCCAGTACCGGAGCGGGACAGGGATCGCTTAATGGCTACACCTTC. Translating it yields CASTGAGQGSLNGYTF.

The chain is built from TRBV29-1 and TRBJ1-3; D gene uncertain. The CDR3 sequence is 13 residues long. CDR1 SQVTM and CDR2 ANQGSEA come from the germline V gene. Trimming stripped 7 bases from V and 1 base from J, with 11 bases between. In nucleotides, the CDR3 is TGCAGCGCCTCCAGTTGGTCTGGAAACACCATATATTTT. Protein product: CSASSWSGNTIYF.

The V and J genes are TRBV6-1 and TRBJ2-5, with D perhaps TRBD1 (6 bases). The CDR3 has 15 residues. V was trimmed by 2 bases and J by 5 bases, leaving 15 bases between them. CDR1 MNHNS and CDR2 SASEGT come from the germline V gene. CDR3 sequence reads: CASSESGVTGETQYF. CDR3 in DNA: TGTGCCAGCAGTGAATCCGGGGTCACAGGGGAGACCCAGTACTTC.

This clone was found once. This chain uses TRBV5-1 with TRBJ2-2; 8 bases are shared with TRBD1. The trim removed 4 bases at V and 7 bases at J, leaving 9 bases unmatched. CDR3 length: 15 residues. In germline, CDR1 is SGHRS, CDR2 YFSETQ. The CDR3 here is CASSGGQASGGELFF. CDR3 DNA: TGCGCCAGCAGCGGGGGACAGGCATCTGGCGGGGAGCTGTTTTTT.

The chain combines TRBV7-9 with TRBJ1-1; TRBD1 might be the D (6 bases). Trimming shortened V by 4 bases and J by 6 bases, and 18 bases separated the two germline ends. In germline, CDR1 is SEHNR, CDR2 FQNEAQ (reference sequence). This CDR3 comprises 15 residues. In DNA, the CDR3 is TGTGCCAGCAGCTCAGGGGACAACCGGGTGTCTGAAGCTTTCTTT. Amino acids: CASSSGDNRVSEAFF. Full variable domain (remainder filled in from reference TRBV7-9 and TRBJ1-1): DTGVSQNPRHKITKRGQNVTFRCDPISEHNRLYWYRQTLGQGPEFLTYFQNEAQLEKSRLLSDRFSAERPKGSFSTLEIQRTEQGDSAMYLCASSSGDNRVSEAFFGQGTRLTVV.

The CDR3 spells CASSQGLNSYNSPLHF. The DNA of the CDR3 is TGTGCCAGCAGCCAAGGGTTAAACTCCTATAATTCACCCCTCCACTTT. This chain uses TRBV3-1 (or the pseudogene TRBV3-2) with TRBJ1-6; D ambiguous. Germline V lookup: CDR1 LGHDT, CDR2 YNNKEL (reference sequence). With 1 base removed from V and 0 bases from J, the gap between germline ends came to 7 bases. This CDR3 is built from 16 residues.

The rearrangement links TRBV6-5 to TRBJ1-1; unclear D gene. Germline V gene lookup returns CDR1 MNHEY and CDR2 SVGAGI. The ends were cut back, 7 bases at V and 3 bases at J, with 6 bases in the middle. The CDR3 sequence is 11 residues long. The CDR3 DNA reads TGTGCCAGCAAGTCGGACACTGAAGCTTTCTTT. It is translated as CASKSDTEAFF.

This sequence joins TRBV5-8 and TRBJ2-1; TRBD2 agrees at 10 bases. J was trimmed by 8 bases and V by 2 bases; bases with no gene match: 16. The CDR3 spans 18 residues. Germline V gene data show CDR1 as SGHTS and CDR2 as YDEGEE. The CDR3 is CASSFGFTQRGGLDEQFF. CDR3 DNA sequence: TGTGCCAGCAGCTTCGGCTTTACCCAGCGGGGGGGCTTGGATGAGCAGTTCTTC.

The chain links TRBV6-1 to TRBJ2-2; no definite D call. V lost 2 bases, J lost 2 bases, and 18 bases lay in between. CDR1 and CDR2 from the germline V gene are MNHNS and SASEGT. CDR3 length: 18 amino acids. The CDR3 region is CASSELMGSLGNTGELFF. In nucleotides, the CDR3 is TGTGCCAGCAGTGAATTAATGGGGTCGTTAGGAAACACCGGGGAGCTGTTTTTT.

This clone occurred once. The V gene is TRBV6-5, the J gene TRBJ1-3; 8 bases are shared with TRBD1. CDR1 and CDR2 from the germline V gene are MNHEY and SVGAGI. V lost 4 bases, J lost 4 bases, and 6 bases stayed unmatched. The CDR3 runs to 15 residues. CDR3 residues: CASSLDREGGNTIYF. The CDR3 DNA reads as TGTGCCAGCAGTTTGGACAGGGAGGGAGGAAACACCATATATTTT.

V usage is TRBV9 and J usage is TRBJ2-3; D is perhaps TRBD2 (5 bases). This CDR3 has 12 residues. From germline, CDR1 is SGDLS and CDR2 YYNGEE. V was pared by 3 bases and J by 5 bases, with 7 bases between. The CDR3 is CASSGEGDTQYF. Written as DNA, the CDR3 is TGTGCCAGCAGCGGAGAGGGAGATACGCAGTATTTT.